This T cell receptor beta chain appears in the sequencing data of a study of cytomegalovirus exposure and HLA in healthy donors. For this clone: The antigen is undetermined.

The PCR contained 60 Vbeta and 13 Jbeta primers. Measured with immunoSEQ multiplex PCR; TCRdb has only the in-frame clones, and not every one. There are 110,000 to 150,000 clones in the sample; approximately 80% occur only once, and approximately 4% lies in the top ten. Study-level points and caveats: The authors enumerated 150 to 200 TCR beta chains as linked to cytomegalovirus.

The sample consisted of PBMCs. This TCR derives from a male donor in good health and CMV-seronegative.

The CDR3, as DNA: TGTGCCAGCAGCTTCGGGGTTAGAGACACCGGGGAGCTGTTTTTT. Translating it yields CASSFGVRDTGELFF. The chain employs TRBV11-3 and TRBJ2-2; D possibly corresponds to TRBD2 (5 bases). Germline CDR1 reads SGHNT; CDR2 reads YENEEA. V lost 3 bases and J 3 bases, leaving 11 bases between the germline ends. This CDR3 comprises 15 residues. Full variable domain (remainder filled in from reference TRBV11-3 and TRBJ2-2): EAGVVQSPRYKIIEKKQPVAFWCNPISGHNTLYWYLQNLGQGPELLIRYENEEAVDDSQLPKDRFSAERLKGVDSTLKIQPAELGDSAVYLCASSFGVRDTGELFFGEGSRLTVL.